The present T cell receptor (beta chain) was sequenced within a study of T cell changes during pregnancy in multiple sclerosis. This CDR3 has 16 amino acids. The ends were cut back, 2 bases at V and 7 bases at J, with 19 bases in the middle. CDR1 and CDR2 from the germline V gene are SGHRS and YFSETQ. TCRdb's table, derived via immunoSEQ multiplex PCR, lists solely in-frame clones and lacks some. The data show fewer than 70,000 clones, approximately 94% seen once. The source was CD8+ T cells from peripheral blood mononuclear cells, collected in the third trimester of pregnancy. This receptor was obtained from a female donor with multiple sclerosis, enrolled in a pregnancy study. J is TRBJ2-1 and V is TRBV5-1; a weak D match, TRBD2 (6 bases). The CDR3 reads CASSFAPQGGLNEQFF. The CDR3 region has the DNA TGCGCCAGCAGCTTCGCGCCACAAGGAGGGTTGAATGAGCAGTTCTTC.